This T cell receptor (beta chain) is drawn from a study of cytomegalovirus exposure and HLA in healthy donors (dated by TCRdb to 2017 to 2019). With regard to the full study: According to an earlier analysis of around 600 of the donors, about 180 million T cells yielded over 90 million unique TCR beta sequences and 250 to 350 Gb of sequence data. The study profiled the T cell repertoires of approximately 700 subjects by immunosequencing and related them to cytomegalovirus serostatus. The number of donors typed differed by locus, with roughly 620-630 for A, B, C, DRB1 and DQB1, roughly 520 for DQA1, some 570 for DPA1, and about 450 for DPB1. An earlier analysis of 500 to 650 of the donors applied high-throughput TCR beta sequencing to assess whether each TCR beta V gene segment acted as functional or pseudogenic. The later analysis used no new phenotypic data to find candidate immune exposures, relying instead on TCR beta sequences and their occurrence across donors. An early release that covered 500 to 800 HLA-typed donors contained about 300 gigabases of sequencing data and 70 million to 100 million unique TCR sequences. All discovery cohort repertoires had been generated on a single sequencing platform. About five DR-DQ haplotypes were handled as single units for association and clustering because linkage in the cohort was strong. HLA typing covered class I and class II loci at four-digit resolution. Among roughly 400 genotyped donors of the cohort, an average of approximately 220,000 unique TCR beta nucleotide sequences was sequenced per donor, of which about 18% were non-productive. Among the approximately 420 genotyped donors, around 79% belonged to the genetic ancestry cluster associated with self-reported Caucasian donors. Donor age, sex, ethnicity and CMV serostatus were collected together with the repertoire data. To predict cytomegalovirus infection status, the study combined high-throughput TCR immunosequencing, statistical association of individual TCRs with disease status, and machine learning. A later analysis re-analyzed previously published TCR beta repertoires from 550 to 700 donors and added high-resolution HLA genotyping to study TCR occurrence patterns. In addition to the first cohort of 650 to 800 subjects, a separate validation cohort of 120 different subjects was used. A later genetic analysis used genome-wide SNP genotypes for about three fifths of the roughly 700 donors, treating that subset as a discovery cohort. The aim of the study was to test whether cataloging public T cell receptors could identify signatures of past pathogen exposure.

Library preparation employed the immunoSEQ multiplex PCR assay. A mixture of 60 forward primers for TCR Vbeta segments and 13 reverse primers for TCR Jbeta segments was used in the multiplex PCR. A multiplex PCR assay on genomic DNA amplified the CDR3 region of rearranged TCR beta genes. The Illumina HiSeq System was used to sequence the amplified TCR beta libraries as 87-base-pair reads. Concerning the study's data processing: A later analysis tallied 75 million to 95 million unique TCR beta chains across the 700 or so repertoires, and about 10 million of those chains were shared by two or more donors. Raw reads were error-corrected and collapsed into unique sequences with a nearest-neighbor algorithm that merged closely related sequences to remove PCR and sequencing errors. V, D and J gene segments were assigned by aligning CDR3 sequences to IMGT reference sequences. For a sequence to be retained, at least a six-nucleotide match to both a V gene segment and a J gene segment was required. Rearrangements were called productive when the CDR3 lacked stop codons and stayed in frame with V and J; all others were non-productive. Following IMGT convention, CDR3 was defined as the stretch from the second conserved V-encoded cysteine to the conserved J-encoded phenylalanine. The earlier analysis of 587 of the donors excluded sequences that lacked an unambiguous match to a single V gene segment. In an earlier analysis of 587 of the donors, a V segment was called functional when productive rearrangements were above 56.7%, and segregating when the standard deviation between donors exceeded 5%. A statistical classification framework was developed to diagnose cytomegalovirus status using the catalog of TCR beta chain sequences. V and J gene assignment, in a later analysis, came from comparing TCR nucleotide sequences with IMGT/GENE-DB human TR gene sequences. Using the TCRdist pipeline, a later analysis assigned CDR3 sequences along with most-parsimonious VDJ recombination scenarios. A later analysis defined each TCR beta chain by its CDR3 amino acid sequence plus V-gene family, and excluded reads lacking a unique V-gene family. As a way to deal with suspected cross-contamination and a sequencing artifact, a later analysis dropped 450 to 600 nucleotide sequences that were highly shared and had low generation probability. A later analysis calculated a clonal expansion index for each public chain from normalized within-repertoire ranks of inferred template counts. In a later analysis, generation probabilities were computed with a VDJ recombination model fitted to out-of-frame rearrangements, and the resulting probabilities were checked against IGoR. In a later analysis, hypergeometric tests were used to score TCR-TCR, TCR-HLA and TCR-CMV co-occurrence, with a repertoire-size bias correction applied to TCR pairs. To estimate false discovery rates, a later analysis permuted the HLA or CMV assignments 20 times. In a later analysis, co-occurring TCRs were grouped with DBSCAN, and TCRdist sequence similarity was added when clustering was performed within HLA-allele-positive subsets. Repertoires with fewer than 30,000 or more than 120,000 public chains were left out of co-occurrence clustering, as were a handful of repertoires with anomalous nucleotide sharing. The source is immuneACCESS, and TCRdb retained only in-frame sequences with V and J called. Part of the clones is not carried over; for the studies checked, unresolved V genes explain less than half of this, and the remainder is unexplained. For V, J and clone size, that table is used; D and trimming come from the DNA. This sample's listing comprises just over 200,000 clones. In total, the top ten clones hold roughly 1.2% of the sample.

In total, approximately 700 healthy bone marrow donors made up the cohort. At the time of sampling, every cohort member was nominally healthy, though immune exposures that went unrecorded were likely present. The donor was CMV seropositive and belonged to the group of about 290 seropositive cohort members. Each donor provided a peripheral blood sample, and peripheral blood mononuclear cells were used for TCR beta sequencing. The Qiagen DNeasy Blood Extraction Kit was used to extract genomic DNA from the blood cell samples. Per the germline V gene (reference sequence), SGHNT is the CDR1 and YYREEE is the CDR2. Cut back by 1 base and 4 bases, the V and J ends lie 17 bases apart. The CDR3, cysteine through phenylalanine, is 17 amino acids long. This entry keeps only the CDR3 DNA: 51 bases, framed from base 1. Results and caveats for the whole study, not just this receptor: Most TCR sequences were seen in very few donors, while some public TCRs were found in many individuals. In both the original and validation cohorts, the classifier was reported to diagnose cytomegalovirus status with high specificity and sensitivity. Because counts were too low, some 16 rarely observed V segments, including chromosome 9 orphons, were excluded from the earlier analysis of around 640 of the donors. Presence/absence analyses assumed roughly uniform sequencing depth across donors, an assumption that may not hold. The authors suggested that the approach could potentially be extended to other disease states and immunological phenotypes. In a later analysis, 16,951 TCR beta sequences were associated with specific HLA alleles at a false discovery rate of 0.05. Compared with the roughly 710-donor mean, donors in an Asian-associated ancestry cluster had fewer N-insertions in productive TCRs, according to a later genetic analysis. A few of the identified cytomegalovirus-associated TCR beta chains were confirmed in vitro to be specific for cytomegalovirus antigens. Broadly in line with IMGT annotations, most TCR beta V segments showed up in productive rearrangements about 87% or about 30% of the time in an earlier analysis of 450 to 750 of the donors. A further reported finding was that TCR beta sequences accurately predicted the HLA-A and HLA-B alleles for most subjects in the first cohort. In this cohort, only TCR beta chains were sequenced, and detectable features were limited by the absence of alpha or paired-chain data. Linkage disequilibrium might explain the correlated functional status among segregating V segments, but an unknown experimental factor could not be ruled out. The only immune exposure information available for the cohort was CMV serostatus. The study gave a list of about 170 TCR beta chains associated with cytomegalovirus. Most CMV-associated TCR beta chains appeared to be HLA-restricted in a later analysis, and the HLA associations seemed to be driven largely by CMV exposure. Because some donors lacked HLA typing at each locus, the association tests relied only on the typed subset. In a later analysis, the rate of TCR association differed among HLA loci, with DRB1 alleles having the most associated TCRs and HLA-C alleles having the fewest. Because the 87-base-pair reads could not distinguish some IMGT-functional V segments, including TRBV6-2 and TRBV6-3, those segments were excluded. V-gene and J-gene trimming of TCR beta chains was associated with a missense DCLRE1C variant in a later genetic analysis, and the association was replicated in an independent cohort. In a later analysis, HLA-associated TCR beta chains were found to be more clonally expanded and to have lower generation probabilities than equally common non-associated chains. A group of highly shared sequence variants was considered likely to be a technical artifact of the sequencing pipeline. In a later analysis, several top co-occurrence clusters were reported to appear linked to parvovirus B19, influenza, CMV and Epstein-Barr virus. When HLA alleles, especially DR and DQ, strongly co-occurred, attributing TCR associations to individual alleles was difficult.

About this clone itself: The target of this receptor is not known.

The sequence is built from TRBV5-4 and TRBJ2-2; TRBD1 is perhaps the D gene, given 6 matching bases. The TCR sequence derives from a girl aged 2-10 years in good health and CMV-seropositive. Sequencing was performed on PBMCs. The bases are TGTGCCAGCAGCTTGAAGCGGTGGGGGCGAGGCACCGGGGAGCTGTTTTTT. Its amino acids are CASSLKRWGRGTGELFF.